This TCR beta chain was sequenced in a study of CD4 T cells in relation to SARS-CoV-2 and coronaviruses. Before the COVID-19 pandemic, during about 2011-2019, CD4+ T cells were taken from unexposed donors. The protocol was immunoSEQ multiplex PCR, while the TCRdb copy is restricted to in-frame clones and leaves out a portion. The sample holds 55,000 to 75,000 clones, over 70% seen once. The length of the CDR3 is 14 residues. V dropped 6 bases and J dropped 0 bases, with 10 bases sitting between them. Germline CDR1 is SNHLY and CDR2 is FYNNEI. Sample: memory CD4+ T cells from PBMCs. The chain uses TRBV2 and TRBJ2-3; possible D gene TRBD1, 6 bases. This receptor was identified in a human donor in good health. The CDR3, as DNA: TGTGCCAGCAGCCGGGACATGAGCACAGATACGCAGTATTTT. Its translation: CASSRDMSTDTQYF.